What follows are 24 T cell receptor beta chains derived from one specimen sequenced in a study of T cell responses to AZD1222 COVID-19 vaccine. Method: immunoSEQ multiplex PCR; TCRdb's copy keeps in-frame clones and lacks some. The sample carries tens of thousands of clones, around 80% recorded once. Sequences were derived from peripheral blood, sampled 28 days after the second AZD1222 dose. The receptors shown here come from an adult who received the AZD1222 COVID-19 vaccine.

This clone was observed a few times. Other nucleotide sequences from this sample produce the same CDR3. The chain employs TRBV2 and TRBJ1-2, with D unresolved. CDR3 size: 14 residues. Germline lookup yields CDR1 SNHLY and CDR2 FYNNEI. V was clipped by 4 bases and J by 0 bases, with 9 bases between them. DNA for the CDR3: TGTGCCAGCAGTGGTCCCCAAGCTAACTATGGCTACACCTTC. It is translated as CASSGPQANYGYTF. Drawing the rest from reference TRBV2 and TRBJ1-2, the complete variable domain is EPEVTQTPSHQVTQMGQEVILRCVPISNHLYFYWYRQILGQKVEFLVSFYNNEISEKSEIFDDQFSVERPDGSNFTLKIRSTKLEDSAMYFCASSGPQANYGYTFGSGTRLTVV.

The V and J genes are TRBV3-1 (or the pseudogene TRBV3-2) and TRBJ1-1; D is unclear. CDR3 length: 14 residues. Between the trimmed V and J ends, which lost 6 bases and 3 bases, there was a span of 14 bases. Per the germline V gene, CDR1 is LGHDT and CDR2 is YNNKEL (reference sequence). The CDR3 protein is CASRARFLDTEAFF. The CDR3 DNA is TGTGCCAGCAGGGCCCGGTTTCTTGACACTGAAGCTTTCTTT.

V gene TRBV18 combines with J gene TRBJ2-5, with 7 bases fitting TRBD1. The CDR3 extends over 12 amino acids. Trimming removed 3 bases from V and 13 bases from J; junction bases left unmatched: 8. From germline, CDR1 is KGHSH and CDR2 LQKENI. CDR3 bases: TGTGCCAGCTCACCGGGACAGCGAATGTTGTACTTC. Amino acids: CASSPGQRMLYF. The full variable domain, in which reference TRBV18 and TRBJ2-5 provide the parts outside the CDR3, is NAGVMQNPRHLVRRRGQEARLRCSPMKGHSHVYWYRQLPEEGLKFMVYLQKENIIDESGMPKERFSAEFPKEGPSILRIQQVVRGDSAAYFCASSPGQRMLYFGPGTRLLVL.

J is TRBJ1-6 and V is TRBV7-9, with D possibly TRBD1 on 6 matching bases. Germline CDR1 SEHNR, CDR2 FQNEAQ (reference sequence). Between the trimmed V and J ends, which lost 5 bases and 7 bases, there was a span of 21 bases. CDR3 length: 17 residues. The CDR3 region has the DNA TGTGCCAGCAGCAACCGAGCCGGGACAACAGGAAATTCACCCCTCCACTTT. Amino acids: CASSNRAGTTGNSPLHF. The whole variable domain, filled in from reference TRBV7-9 and TRBJ1-6, reads DTGVSQNPRHKITKRGQNVTFRCDPISEHNRLYWYRQTLGQGPEFLTYFQNEAQLEKSRLLSDRFSAERPKGSFSTLEIQRTEQGDSAMYLCASSNRAGTTGNSPLHFGNGTRLTVT.

This clone was counted only a few times. The chain recombines TRBV4-2 with TRBJ2-1; 7 nucleotides agree with TRBD2. The CDR3 consists of 21 residues. CDR1 is LGHNA, CDR2 YNFKEQ, per germline. Unmatched junction bases numbered 20, after V lost 1 base and J lost 2 bases. CDR3 amino acids: CASSQAAPGGFSGRAYNEQFF. The CDR3 DNA is TGTGCCAGCAGCCAAGCGGCACCCGGGGGGTTCTCAGGGAGGGCCTACAATGAGCAGTTCTTC.

The V call is TRBV9, the J call TRBJ2-3; D unclear. V gave up 7 bases and J gave up 5 bases, with 17 bases separating them. This CDR3 spans 14 amino acids. Germline V CDR1 and CDR2: SGDLS, YYNGEE. The CDR3 loop is CASQGPPPGDTQYF. The CDR3 DNA is TGTGCCAGCCAAGGACCCCCGCCAGGAGATACGCAGTATTTT.

The chain combines TRBV7-9 with TRBJ1-4; TRBD1 is a possible D gene (5 bases). V lost 8 bases and J lost 7, with 14 bases in between. The CDR3 is made up of 13 amino acids. CDR1 and CDR2 from the germline V gene are SEHNR and FQNEAQ (reference sequence). The CDR3 DNA follows: TGTGCCAGCGGCGGCCAGGGAGTTGAAAAACTGTTTTTT. Encoded protein: CASGGQGVEKLFF.

This clone was counted a few times. The chain recombines TRBV19 with TRBJ2-1; the match to TRBD2 covers 8 bases. From germline, CDR1 is LNHDA and CDR2 SQIVND (reference sequence). The CDR3 consists of 16 residues. J gave up 5 bases and V 6 bases, and 12 bases lay outside the gene matches. The CDR3 region is CASRALAGQAHNEQFF. In DNA form, the CDR3 reads TGTGCCAGTAGGGCTTTAGCGGGACAAGCACACAATGAGCAGTTCTTC.

This chain joins TRBV28 and TRBJ1-1; D call uncertain. The CDR3 spans 15 residues. Germline V lookup: CDR1 MDHEN, CDR2 SYDVKM. With 5 bases removed from V and 1 base from J, the gap between germline ends came to 14 bases. This chain's CDR3 is CASSLTGNRNTEAFF. The DNA for the CDR3 is TGTGCCAGCAGTCTTACGGGGAATCGGAACACTGAAGCTTTCTTT.

Here the CDR3 DNA reads TGTGCCAGCAGCTCTGGGTATAACACTGAAGCTTTCTTT. It translates to CASSSGYNTEAFF. This chain connects TRBV5-4 to TRBJ1-1; D unresolved. Trimming took off 3 bases at V and 2 bases at J, with 8 bases between the two ends. The germline gives CDR1 SGHNT, CDR2 YYREEE (reference sequence). CDR3 length: 13 amino acids.

The V and J genes are TRBV4-3 and TRBJ1-1; TRBD1 is a possible D gene (6 bases). Trimming removed 4 bases from V and 7 bases from J, with 19 bases in between. CDR1 is LGHNA, CDR2 YSLEER, per germline. The CDR3 runs 15 residues. The chain's CDR3 is CASSRRGQPNNEAFF. The CDR3 DNA is TGCGCCAGCAGCCGGAGAGGACAGCCTAATAATGAAGCTTTCTTT.

The genes are TRBV7-9 and TRBJ2-7, with unresolved D. The CDR3 is 14 amino acids. Trimming stripped 1 base from V and 0 bases from J, with 7 bases between. Germline lookup yields CDR1 SEHNR and CDR2 FQNEAQ (reference sequence). As DNA, the CDR3 is TGTGCCAGCAGCTTAGAGCTCAGCTCCTACGAGCAGTACTTC. It specifies CASSLELSSYEQYF.

This chain connects TRBV5-1 to TRBJ2-2; 9 bases are shared with TRBD1. Per the germline V gene, CDR1 is SGHRS and CDR2 is YFSETQ. Trimming cost V 4 bases and J 6 bases; bases outside gene matches: 4. The CDR3 length is 14 residues. CDR3 sequence: CASSRTGDSGELFF. The CDR3 DNA follows: TGCGCCAGCAGCAGGACAGGGGATTCCGGGGAGCTGTTTTTT.

This clone was recorded a few times. The chain uses TRBV7-8 and TRBJ2-7; D tentatively reads TRBD1 or TRBD2 (5 bases each). With 5 bases removed from V and 3 bases from J, the gap between germline ends came to 11 bases. This CDR3 has 13 residues. Germline CDR1 reads SGHVS; CDR2 reads FQNEAQ. CDR3 in DNA: TGTGCCAGCAGCCACGGGACCAACTACGAGCAGTACTTC. As protein: CASSHGTNYEQYF.

V is TRBV5-5 and J is TRBJ2-5, with D uncertain. The CDR3 sequence is 13 residues long. Deletions cut 0 bases from V and 5 bases from J, with 8 bases between. The germline gives CDR1 SGHKS, CDR2 YYEKEE (reference sequence). The CDR3 protein is CASSLEDFETQYF. CDR3 nucleotide sequence: TGTGCCAGCAGCTTGGAAGACTTTGAGACCCAGTACTTC.

The rearrangement joins TRBV11-2 to TRBJ2-2; D not certain. There are 14 residues in the CDR3. V was pared by 6 bases and J by 5 bases, with 13 bases between. Germline CDR1 SGHAT, CDR2 FQNNGV. CDR3 sequence reads: CASSPRAETGELFF. The CDR3 nucleotides read TGTGCCAGCAGTCCCCGGGCCGAGACCGGGGAGCTGTTTTTT.

The chain links TRBV7-3 to TRBJ2-5; D is perhaps TRBD2 (5 bases). Trimming took off 5 bases at V and 3 bases at J, with 10 bases between the two ends. Germline values: CDR1 SGHTA, CDR2 FQGTGA. CDR3 size: 13 residues. Written as DNA, the CDR3 is TGTGCCAGCAGCCCCGGGAACGAAGAGACCCAGTACTTC. Translating it yields CASSPGNEETQYF. Using reference TRBV7-3 and TRBJ2-5 for the parts outside the CDR3, the full variable domain is GAGVSQTPSNKVTEKGKYVELRCDPISGHTALYWYRQSLGQGPEFLIYFQGTGAADDSGLPNDRFFAVRPEGSVSTLKIQRTERGDSAVYLCASSPGNEETQYFGPGTRLLVL.

This sequence joins TRBV19 and TRBJ2-7; the D gene could be TRBD1 or TRBD2 (5 bases each). CDR3 size: 13 residues. The germline CDR1 and CDR2 sequences are LNHDA and SQIVND (reference sequence). The ends were cut back, 0 bases at V and 5 bases at J, with 8 bases in the middle. The CDR3 is CASSIERGDEQYF. The DNA of the CDR3 is TGTGCCAGTAGTATAGAGAGGGGCGACGAGCAGTACTTC. Filled out from reference TRBV19 and TRBJ2-7, the complete variable domain reads DGGITQSPKYLFRKEGQNVTLSCEQNLNHDAMYWYRQDPGQGLRLIYYSQIVNDFQKGDIAEGYSVSREKKESFPLTVTSAQKNPTAFYLCASSIERGDEQYFGPGTRLTVT.

The rearrangement uses TRBV28 and TRBJ1-3; TRBD1 is a possible D gene (5 bases). V shed 4 bases and J shed 1 base, with 17 bases lying between them. This CDR3 has 17 amino acids. CDR1 MDHEN and CDR2 SYDVKM come from the germline V gene. This CDR3 reads CASSSGGEVGSGNTIYF. The CDR3 coding sequence is TGTGCCAGCAGTTCTGGAGGGGAGGTGGGGTCTGGAAACACCATATATTTT. The entire variable domain, with the rest obtained from reference TRBV28 and TRBJ1-3, is as follows: DVKVTQSSRYLVKRTGEKVFLECVQDMDHENMFWYRQDPGLGLRLIYFSYDVKMKEKGDIPEGYSVSREKKERFSLILESASTNQTSMYLCASSSGGEVGSGNTIYFGEGSWLTVV.

This chain uses TRBV27 with TRBJ1-1, with D perhaps matching TRBD1 (5 bases). The CDR3 runs 17 residues. Germline CDR1 and CDR2: MNHEY and SMNVEV (reference sequence). Trimming took 5 bases from V and 4 from J, leaving 23 bases between them. CDR3 protein: CASSADLGGSGGTEAFF. The CDR3 DNA reads as TGTGCCAGCAGTGCAGACCTGGGGGGATCGGGAGGCACTGAAGCTTTCTTT.

This chain links TRBV5-1 with TRBJ2-3, with 8 bases aligning to TRBD2. CDR1 SGHRS and CDR2 YFSETQ come from the germline V gene. With 3 bases clipped from V and 0 bases from J, the junction kept 6 bases outside the gene matches. The CDR3 totals 16 residues. CDR3 in amino acids: CASSSGLAASTDTQYF. The CDR3 bases are TGCGCCAGCAGCTCCGGACTAGCCGCTAGCACAGATACGCAGTATTTT.

The chain uses TRBV7-9 and TRBJ2-2, with a tentative D call TRBD1 (5 bases). The V gene lost 4 bases and the J gene lost 5 bases, with 14 bases spanning the gap. The CDR3 runs to 15 residues. Germline V gene data show CDR1 as SEHNR and CDR2 as FQNEAQ (reference sequence). The CDR3 spells CASSSTDSPTGELFF. CDR3 DNA sequence: TGTGCCAGCAGCTCGACAGATTCACCGACCGGGGAGCTGTTTTTT. Full variable domain (missing parts from reference TRBV7-9 and TRBJ2-2): DTGVSQNPRHKITKRGQNVTFRCDPISEHNRLYWYRQTLGQGPEFLTYFQNEAQLEKSRLLSDRFSAERPKGSFSTLEIQRTEQGDSAMYLCASSSTDSPTGELFFGEGSRLTVL.

This clone was seen more than once but under ten times. The V call is TRBV19, the J call TRBJ2-6; TRBD2 agrees at 7 bases. The V segment lost 5 bases and the J segment 4 bases; nucleotides outside the gene matches: 8. Germline lookup yields CDR1 LNHDA and CDR2 SQIVND (reference sequence). CDR3 size: 16 residues. The CDR3 is CASSGGRARGANVLTF. In DNA, the CDR3 is TGTGCCAGTAGTGGGGGGAGGGCGCGAGGGGCCAACGTCCTGACTTTC.

The rearrangement joins TRBV7-2 to TRBJ2-7, with 7 bases identical to TRBD1. With V trimmed by 5 bases and J by 0 bases, 7 bases remained unmatched. Germline V gene sequence: CDR1 SGHTA, CDR2 FQGNSA. CDR3 length equals 15 residues. The CDR3 sequence is CASSARDRSSYEQYF. The DNA of the CDR3 is TGTGCCAGCAGCGCCCGGGACAGAAGCTCCTACGAGCAGTACTTC.